One and the same sample provided the 27 T cell receptor beta chains below, sequenced in a study of shared clonotypes between healthy human individuals. Clones were sequenced by immunoSEQ multiplex PCR, and TCRdb holds only the in-frame ones, with some missing. Of about 2,500,000 clones listed, 90% to 95% are singletons. The sequencing sample was made of naive CD4+ T cells sorted from blood. Indicated subset: CD45RA+ positively selected. Source of these receptors: a man between 18 and 35 years old in good health.

This rearrangement joins TRBV11-2 to TRBJ2-7; D remains ambiguous. CDR1 and CDR2 from the germline V gene are SGHAT and FQNNGV. The CDR3 is 15 amino acids. Trimming took off 0 bases at V and 0 bases at J, with 9 bases between the two ends. The CDR3 DNA sequence: TGTGCCAGCAGCTTAGAAATCGTAAGCTCCTACGAGCAGTACTTC. Translated, it gives CASSLEIVSSYEQYF. The complete variable domain, with remaining parts taken from reference TRBV11-2 and TRBJ2-7, reads EAGVAQSPRYKIIEKRQSVAFWCNPISGHATLYWYQQILGQGPKLLIQFQNNGVVDDSQLPKDRFSAERLKGVDSTLKIQPAKLEDSAVYLCASSLEIVSSYEQYFGPGTRLTVT.

This chain connects TRBV5-3 to TRBJ2-5; TRBD2 matches at 14 bases. TRBV5-3 is treated as an ORF (open reading frame) with a function not yet certain. The V and J ends lost 3 bases and 9 bases, in that order; junction bases with no gene match: 25. This CDR3 spans 21 amino acids. CDR3 loop: CARSSGGLAGVRVRTLWAQYF. The CDR3 coding sequence is TGTGCCAGAAGCTCAGGGGGACTAGCGGGAGTTAGGGTTAGGACTCTGTGGGCCCAGTACTTC.

A remark on this clone: Other DNA variants within this sample encode the same CDR3. The J gene is TRBJ1-1, the V gene TRBV28; the D is unclear. With 5 bases removed from V and 5 bases from J, the gap between germline ends came to 9 bases. The germline V gene encodes CDR1 MDHEN and CDR2 SYDVKM. The CDR3 loop spans 12 amino acids. The CDR3 sequence is CASSPRGTEAFF. The CDR3 DNA is TGTGCCAGCAGTCCCCGAGGGACTGAAGCTTTCTTT.

This chain joins TRBV4-1 and TRBJ1-4, with 9 nucleotides matching TRBD1. Trimming took 2 bases from V and 5 from J; bases not matched to a gene: 6. This CDR3 contains 16 residues. From germline, CDR1 is MGHRA and CDR2 YSYEKL. CDR3 coding DNA: TGCGCCAGCAGCCAACCCAACAGGGGGCGGAATGAAAAACTGTTTTTT. As protein: CASSQPNRGRNEKLFF.

The chain combines TRBV9 with TRBJ2-7; 12 bases are a match to TRBD2. The CDR3 loop spans 14 amino acids. The V gene's germline CDR1 is SGDLS and CDR2 YYNGEE. The trim removed 0 bases at V and 8 bases at J, leaving 3 bases unmatched. The CDR3 nucleotides read TGTGCCAGCAGCGTAGAACTAGCGGGAGGACAGCAGTACTTC. As protein: CASSVELAGGQQYF.

The chain uses TRBV2 and TRBJ1-5; no reliable D call. The CDR3 has 12 residues. With 4 bases removed from V and 5 bases from J, the gap between germline ends came to 6 bases. CDR1 is SNHLY, CDR2 FYNNEI, per germline. This CDR3 reads CASSGTHQPQHF. Here the CDR3 DNA reads TGTGCCAGCAGTGGAACCCATCAGCCCCAGCATTTT.

The chain recombines TRBV6-5 with TRBJ2-7, with D possibly being TRBD1 (6 bases). The V end lost 7 bases, the J end lost 6 bases, and 16 bases lay between the germline ends. Germline V lookup: CDR1 MNHEY, CDR2 SVGAGI. This CDR3 is built from 13 residues. The CDR3, as DNA: TGTGCCAGCAAAACACAGGGTTCCAGCGAGCAGTACTTC. Amino acid sequence: CASKTQGSSEQYF.

The rearrangement uses TRBV30 and TRBJ2-7; TRBD2 might be the D (6 bases). This CDR3 comprises 16 residues. Germline V gene lookup returns CDR1 GTSNPN and CDR2 SVGIG (reference sequence). Trimming removed 0 bases from V and 0 bases from J, with 15 bases in between. This chain's CDR3 is CAWSVRSGLSSYEQYF. The CDR3 DNA sequence: TGTGCCTGGAGTGTACGTTCGGGACTGAGCTCCTACGAGCAGTACTTC.

In this sample, this clone turned up a few times. The same CDR3 is also encoded by other DNA sequences in this sample. This chain uses TRBV6-1 with TRBJ2-5, with 10 nucleotides matching TRBD1. The CDR3 spans 14 residues. V was clipped by 5 bases and J by 5 bases; unmatched bases: 5. CDR1 and CDR2 (germline): MNHNS, SASEGT. CDR3: CASSTGQGRETQYF. CDR3 bases: TGTGCCAGCAGTACGGGACAGGGGCGGGAGACCCAGTACTTC.

The chain employs TRBV4-1 and TRBJ2-5, with D possibly TRBD2 on 5 matching bases. The V and J ends lost 2 bases and 7 bases respectively, with 11 bases between them. This CDR3 has 13 amino acids. Germline V gene lookup returns CDR1 MGHRA and CDR2 YSYEKL. This CDR3 is CASSQIEGLTQYF. In DNA form, the CDR3 reads TGCGCCAGCAGCCAAATAGAGGGATTGACCCAGTACTTC.

As to this clone: The same CDR3 arises from other DNA sequences in this sample as well. This CDR3 reads CAISEYREETQYF. In DNA, the CDR3 is TGTGCCATCAGTGAGTACAGGGAAGAGACCCAGTACTTC. This chain uses TRBV10-3 with TRBJ2-5; a possible D gene is TRBD1 (6 bases). V shed 1 base and J shed 3 bases, with 6 bases lying between them. The CDR3 has 13 amino acids. The germline V gene has CDR1 ENHRY and CDR2 SYGVKD.

CDR3 DNA sequence: TGTGCCAGCAGCTCCACAGAGAAAGAGACCCAGTACTTC. It encodes CASSSTEKETQYF. V is TRBV7-2 and J is TRBJ2-5; D is uncertain. Between the trimmed V and J ends, which lost 4 bases and 3 bases, there was a span of 9 bases. CDR3 length: 13 amino acids. The germline V gene has CDR1 SGHTA and CDR2 FQGNSA.

The chain has TRBV4-3 and TRBJ2-5; TRBD1 aligns across 9 bases. V trimming: 4 bases; J trimming: 5 bases; junction bases outside the gene matches: 2. From germline, CDR1 is LGHNA and CDR2 YSLEER. The CDR3 contains 13 residues. Here the CDR3 DNA reads TGCGCCAGCAGCCGACAGGGGGGCGAGACCCAGTACTTC. Its translation is CASSRQGGETQYF.

V and J are TRBV19 and TRBJ1-3; TRBD1 aligns across 9 bases. V lost 9 bases, J lost 7 bases, and 10 bases stayed unmatched. The germline CDR1 and CDR2 sequences are LNHDA and SQIVND (reference sequence). This CDR3 has 14 residues. DNA for the CDR3: TGTGCCAGCCGTGGGACAGGGAGGCAGAACACCATATATTTT. Its translation is CASRGTGRQNTIYF.

The chain couples TRBV2 to TRBJ1-2; 9 nucleotides line up with TRBD1. CDR1 is SNHLY, CDR2 FYNNEI, per germline. The V segment lost 4 bases and the J segment 7 bases; nucleotides outside the gene matches: 10. The CDR3 runs to 15 residues. The CDR3 DNA reads TGTGCCAGCAGTGGGGGACAGGGAGGAACTAGTGGCTACACCTTC. Translating gives CASSGGQGGTSGYTF.

This chain links TRBV2 with TRBJ2-5; 12 bases align to TRBD1. J lost 5 bases, V lost 7 bases, and 5 bases had no gene match. Germline V gene lookup returns CDR1 SNHLY and CDR2 FYNNEI. The CDR3 totals 14 residues. The CDR3 sequence is CASMGTGGAETQYF. As DNA, the CDR3 is TGTGCCAGCATGGGGACAGGGGGCGCGGAGACCCAGTACTTC.

A single count supports this clone. This chain joins TRBV6-4 and TRBJ1-5; a possible D gene is TRBD1 (5 bases). V was cut by 7 bases and J by 7 bases, with 20 bases left in between. There are 15 residues in the CDR3. The germline CDR1 and CDR2 sequences are MRHNA and SNTAGT. The DNA of the CDR3 is TGTGCCAGCACCCAGTGGGGGATCATGAGGCAGCCCCAGCATTTT. Amino acids: CASTQWGIMRQPQHF.

The chain carries TRBV27 and TRBJ2-4; D gene ambiguous. The CDR3 is 17 amino acids. V was clipped by 2 bases and J by 0 bases, with 14 bases between them. CDR1 and CDR2 (germline): MNHEY, SMNVEV (reference sequence). The CDR3 nucleotides read TGTGCCAGCAGTTTAAACCCTCGGGCAGTAGCCAAAAACATTCAGTACTTC. It codes for CASSLNPRAVAKNIQYF.

The chain joins TRBV7-2 to TRBJ2-7, with TRBD2 matching 9 bases. This CDR3 is built from 16 residues. The junction had 8 bases not matched to a gene; V was cut back by 1 base and J by 4 bases. From germline, CDR1 is SGHTA and CDR2 FQGNSA. The CDR3 sequence: CASSLDGGRAGYEQYF. CDR3 sequence (DNA): TGTGCCAGCAGCTTAGATGGCGGGAGGGCCGGGTACGAGCAGTACTTC. The whole variable domain, remainder taken from reference TRBV7-2 and TRBJ2-7, is GAGVSQSPSNKVTEKGKDVELRCDPISGHTALYWYRQSLGQGLEFLIYFQGNSAPDKSGLPSDRFSAERTGGSVSTLTIQRTQQEDSAVYLCASSLDGGRAGYEQYFGPGTRLTVT.

The V and J genes are TRBV4-3 and TRBJ2-7, with 7 bases that match TRBD2. The CDR3 consists of 16 residues. In germline, CDR1 is LGHNA, CDR2 YSLEER. Unmatched junction bases numbered 6, after V lost 0 bases and J lost 1 base. The CDR3 protein is CASSQDLADLSYEQYF. The CDR3 DNA follows: TGCGCCAGCAGCCAAGATCTAGCGGATTTATCCTACGAGCAGTACTTC.

The chain recombines TRBV21-1 with TRBJ2-1; the table's D gene call, TRBD2, was not cross checked with the DNA. TRBV21-1 is a listed pseudogene. This CDR3 has 22 residues. For the CDR3, the DNA is TGTGCCAGCAGCAAGTGGACTAGCGGGAGGGTTGCTCGGCCACAAATTAACAATGAGCAGTTCTTC. Amino acids: CASSKWTSGRVARPQINNEQFF.

This chain uses TRBV18 with TRBJ2-3; a possible D gene is TRBD1 (6 bases). The CDR3 runs 18 residues. Per the germline V gene, CDR1 is KGHSH and CDR2 is LQKENI. The V end was cut by 3 bases, the J end by 0 bases, with 19 bases between. For the CDR3, the DNA is TGTGCCAGCTCACCCCAGGACAGCATGATTCTCAGCACAGATACGCAGTATTTT. It specifies CASSPQDSMILSTDTQYF.

The chain couples TRBV6-1 to TRBJ2-7, with 7 bases aligning to TRBD2. The CDR3 runs 18 residues. The germline V gene encodes CDR1 MNHNS and CDR2 SASEGT. Trimming cost V 2 bases and J 5 bases; bases outside gene matches: 18. The CDR3 coding sequence is TGTGCCAGCAGTGAATTTTATCTGGCTACGGGGGGTAGCGACGAGCAGTACTTC. It encodes CASSEFYLATGGSDEQYF.

A note on this clone: At the DNA level, this CDR3 is encoded by other sequences in the same sample as well. The chain links TRBV5-1 to TRBJ2-3; TRBD2 is a possible D gene (6 bases). CDR3 size: 15 residues. V was trimmed by 0 bases and J by 0 bases, leaving 8 bases between them. Germline CDR1 and CDR2: SGHRS and YFSETQ. CDR3 bases: TGCGCCAGCAGCTTGGTGGGGACTAGCACAGATACGCAGTATTTT. Its protein is CASSLVGTSTDTQYF.

The V and J genes are TRBV18 and TRBJ1-1; perhaps TRBD1 as D (5 bases). Trimming cost V 9 bases and J 0 bases, with 14 bases left between them. Germline values: CDR1 KGHSH, CDR2 LQKENI. The CDR3 is 14 residues long. CDR3 DNA: TGTGCCAGTTCCCGACGGGGCTTGAACACTGAAGCTTTCTTT. Protein: CASSRRGLNTEAFF. Looking up the rest from reference TRBV18 and TRBJ1-1 gives the full variable domain: NAGVMQNPRHLVRRRGQEARLRCSPMKGHSHVYWYRQLPEEGLKFMVYLQKENIIDESGMPKERFSAEFPKEGPSILRIQQVVRGDSAAYFCASSRRGLNTEAFFGQGTRLTVV.

The chain recombines TRBV4-3 with TRBJ2-3; tentatively, D is TRBD2 (7 bases). The V end was cut by 4 bases, the J end by 4 bases, with 21 bases between. The CDR3 covers 17 residues. Germline V gene lookup returns CDR1 LGHNA and CDR2 YSLEER. CDR3 DNA: TGCGCCAGCAGCCTAGGTGGTGGGGGGGGCTCTTCAGATACGCAGTATTTT. Translated, it gives CASSLGGGGGSSDTQYF.

V usage is TRBV5-1 and J usage is TRBJ2-3; 8 bases are shared with TRBD1. The CDR3 contains 17 residues. Germline loops: CDR1 SGHRS, CDR2 YFSETQ. The J segment lost 0 bases and the V segment lost 4 bases, leaving 10 bases of the junction unmatched. The CDR3 spells CASSGGTGYLSTDTQYF. CDR3 DNA sequence: TGCGCCAGCAGCGGGGGGACAGGCTACCTTAGCACAGATACGCAGTATTTT.